The 10 T cell receptor beta chains reported below all come from one sample, sequenced in a study of OX40 agonist ivuxolimab in advanced cancers. Generated by immunoSEQ multiplex PCR, the TCRdb table keeps only in-frame clones and is missing some. The sample has approximately 90,000 clones, approximately 90% seen once. The sequenced sample was CD4+ or CD8+ T cells sorted from blood, obtained in a trial of the OX40 agonist ivuxolimab. The receptors originated from an adult with an advanced solid tumor such as melanoma, head and neck, liver or kidney cancer.

V usage is TRBV18 and J usage is TRBJ2-7; D call uncertain. Germline assignment: CDR1 KGHSH and CDR2 LQKENI. This CDR3 region has 14 residues. Trimming cost V 2 bases and J 4 bases, with 12 bases left between them. The DNA for the CDR3 is TGTGCCAGCTCACCAACAGACACATTATACGAGCAGTACTTC. This gives the protein CASSPTDTLYEQYF.

The chain links TRBV30 to TRBJ1-3; D is unresolved. Per germline, CDR1 GTSNPN and CDR2 SVGIG (reference sequence). Trimming pared 2 bases from V and 1 base from J, leaving 6 bases between. CDR3 size: 13 residues. The CDR3 region is CAWSMGSGNTIYF. CDR3 in DNA: TGTGCCTGGAGTATGGGATCTGGAAACACCATATATTTT.

The chain recombines TRBV6-5 with TRBJ2-7; no clear D gene. V was pared by 0 bases and J by 3 bases, with 3 bases between. Germline V gene lookup returns CDR1 MNHEY and CDR2 SVGAGI. This CDR3 spans 12 amino acids. Here the CDR3 reads CASSYSRYEQYF. CDR3 in DNA: TGTGCCAGCAGTTACTCCCGCTACGAGCAGTACTTC.

V gene TRBV6-6 combines with J gene TRBJ1-1; possibly TRBD1 for D (6 bases). The CDR3 is 13 residues long. Trimming removed 7 bases at V and 7 bases at J, with 16 bases between. Germline V gene data show CDR1 as MNHNY and CDR2 as SVGAGI (reference sequence). The CDR3 reads CASKNRVLGEAFF. CDR3 nucleotide sequence: TGTGCCAGCAAAAACAGGGTGCTAGGTGAAGCTTTCTTT.

With respect to this clone: A junction boundary mismatches the germline segment, possibly from a read error. The chain combines TRBV7-6 with TRBJ2-7; 9 bases line up with TRBD1. The CDR3 is 13 residues long. Germline V gene lookup returns CDR1 SGHVS and CDR2 FNYEAQ. CDR3 loop: CASSKDRGMSSSF. CDR3 coding DNA: TGTGCCAGCAGCAAGGACAGGGGCATGTCGTCTAGCTTC.

The chain employs TRBV6-5 and TRBJ1-6, with D tentatively TRBD1 (5 bases). Germline V gene lookup returns CDR1 MNHEY and CDR2 SVGAGI. V gave up 4 bases and J gave up 1 base, with 11 bases separating them. The CDR3 totals 16 residues. The chain's CDR3 is CASSFTGRSYNSPLHF. The CDR3 DNA is TGTGCCAGCAGTTTTACAGGAAGGTCCTATAATTCACCCCTCCACTTT.

This rearrangement joins TRBV7-6 to TRBJ2-3; the D gene is possibly TRBD2 (6 bases). This CDR3 comprises 16 residues. Germline-derived CDR1 and CDR2 are SGHVS and FNYEAQ. V was trimmed by 5 bases and J by 1 base, leaving 16 bases between them. CDR3 region: CASSTRLVSGTDTQYF. The CDR3 region has the DNA TGTGCCAGCAGCACCCGACTAGTCTCCGGCACAGATACGCAGTATTTT.

The CDR3 DNA follows: TGTGCCAGCAGTCAGACAGGGGGCCAGGGAGAGACCCAGTACTTC. This gives the protein CASSQTGGQGETQYF. This chain links TRBV25-1 with TRBJ2-5; 10 nucleotides match TRBD1. Germline CDR1 MGHDK, CDR2 SYGVNS. This CDR3 is built from 15 residues. J was trimmed by 4 bases and V by 5 bases; bases with no gene match: 7. Complete variable domain (other parts from reference TRBV25-1 and TRBJ2-5): EADIYQTPRYLVIGTGKKITLECSQTMGHDKMYWYQQDPGMELHLIHYSYGVNSTEKGDLSSESTVSRIRTEHFPLTLESARPSHTSQYLCASSQTGGQGETQYFGPGTRLLVL.

This chain connects TRBV10-3 to TRBJ2-7; a weak D match, TRBD1 (6 bases). CDR1 is ENHRY, CDR2 SYGVKD, per germline. The CDR3 runs 14 residues. Trimming cost V 7 bases and J 0 bases, with 13 bases left between them. The CDR3 region has the DNA TGTGCCATCAACTCAGGGGCGAGCTCCTACGAGCAGTACTTC. It translates to CAINSGASSYEQYF.

The V gene is TRBV10-3, the J gene TRBJ2-5; D not certain. Per the germline V gene, CDR1 is ENHRY and CDR2 is SYGVKD. This CDR3 region has 14 residues. Trimming took 6 bases from V and 2 from J, leaving 13 bases between them. The CDR3 DNA reads as TGTGCCATCAGGGACCCCAGCAGTCAAGAGACCCAGTACTTC. Translation: CAIRDPSSQETQYF.